This entry features one T cell receptor beta chain sequence. This clone is a singleton in its sample. Its cognate antigen has yet to be identified. No much larger clone is present one base from it, and per-base qualities are unavailable. TCRbeta CDR3 regions were amplified from genomic DNA using the immunoSEQ Assay, a bias-controlled multiplex PCR. The source study handled its data this way. The number of nucleated cells in each sample was estimated by amplification of reference gene primers within the assay. Sequence reads were collapsed and filtered to measure the absolute abundance of every unique TCRbeta CDR3 rearrangement. For each sample, productive Simpson clonality was calculated by taking the square root of Simpson's diversity index across productive rearrangements. Entries here come from immuneACCESS through TCRdb and include only in-frame sequences with V and J called. Some clones fail to appear in such tables; in the studies checked, an unresolved V gene covers under half of the shortfall, and the cause of the remainder is unknown. V, J and clone size derive from that table, while D and trimming were established from the DNA sequence. The sample includes over 300,000 clones, with around 89% observed a single time. The ten largest clones add up to approximately 6.2% of the sample.

This entry is derived from a study of blood T cell repertoires in COVID-19 (dated by TCRdb to 2019 to 2021). Regarding the study in general: Samples covering the acute and convalescent phases of COVID-19 were provided by collaborators in the United States, Italy and Spain. The samples were drawn from two sources: the first 160 participants of the ongoing ImmuneRACE study, and over 950 subjects contributed by 6 global collaborators. A freely available public database, intended as a resource for researchers studying the immune response to SARS-CoV-2, is where the repertoires were released. The dataset comprised deeply sampled blood TCRbeta repertoires from subjects exposed to, actively infected with, or recovered from COVID-19. The material from the prospective study consisted of cDNA or gDNA derived from T cells, B-cell-depleted T cells, or PBMCs. HLA class I and class II types, where available, came from metadata supplied by the sample provider rather than from assay-based typing. A de-identified subject ID, COVID-19 status, age in years and sex were almost always included in the sample metadata.

Study-wide conclusions, independent of this receptor: How much clinical and demographic metadata was included differed by source and by participant, and the metadata was provided uncurated.

The collaborating institutions used their own protocols to collect whole blood in K2EDTA tubes. For TCRbeta analysis, collaborators shipped samples in one of three forms: frozen whole blood, isolated PBMCs, or DNA extracted from either of those sample types. CDR1 SGHDN and CDR2 FVKESK were looked up in the germline V gene. After removal of 4 bases from V and 0 bases from J, the junction retains 6 bases not matched to a gene. Reading from cysteine to phenylalanine, the CDR3 counts 16 amino acids. The DNA shown is the 48-base CDR3, in frame from base 1. The rearrangement combines TRBV14 with TRBJ2-7; the central 10 bases match TRBD2. This TCR derives from a man between 18 and 29 years old with active or convalescent COVID-19. The sequenced material came from peripheral blood. The nucleotide sequence is given as TGTGCCAGCAGCCCTGGAGCGGGGGGGAGCTCCTACGAGCAGTACTTC. Its product reads: CASSPGAGGSSYEQYF.